This T cell receptor beta chain emerged from a study of T cell changes during pregnancy in multiple sclerosis. This CDR3 has 13 amino acids. V was clipped by 6 bases and J by 8 bases, with 16 bases between them. The germline V gene has CDR1 SGHVS and CDR2 FQNEAQ. Method: immunoSEQ multiplex PCR; TCRdb's copy keeps in-frame clones and lacks some. The table has about 57,000 clones, more than 85% seen once; the top ten hold 3% to 4%. The genes are TRBV7-8 and TRBJ1-1, with D tentatively TRBD1 (6 bases). The TCR was taken from a female donor in good health, enrolled as a control in a pregnancy study. The specimen comprised peripheral blood, sampled after pregnancy. In nucleotides, the CDR3 is TGTGCCAGCAGACTTACAGGGTTTACAGAAGCTTTCTTT. Translation gives CASRLTGFTEAFF.